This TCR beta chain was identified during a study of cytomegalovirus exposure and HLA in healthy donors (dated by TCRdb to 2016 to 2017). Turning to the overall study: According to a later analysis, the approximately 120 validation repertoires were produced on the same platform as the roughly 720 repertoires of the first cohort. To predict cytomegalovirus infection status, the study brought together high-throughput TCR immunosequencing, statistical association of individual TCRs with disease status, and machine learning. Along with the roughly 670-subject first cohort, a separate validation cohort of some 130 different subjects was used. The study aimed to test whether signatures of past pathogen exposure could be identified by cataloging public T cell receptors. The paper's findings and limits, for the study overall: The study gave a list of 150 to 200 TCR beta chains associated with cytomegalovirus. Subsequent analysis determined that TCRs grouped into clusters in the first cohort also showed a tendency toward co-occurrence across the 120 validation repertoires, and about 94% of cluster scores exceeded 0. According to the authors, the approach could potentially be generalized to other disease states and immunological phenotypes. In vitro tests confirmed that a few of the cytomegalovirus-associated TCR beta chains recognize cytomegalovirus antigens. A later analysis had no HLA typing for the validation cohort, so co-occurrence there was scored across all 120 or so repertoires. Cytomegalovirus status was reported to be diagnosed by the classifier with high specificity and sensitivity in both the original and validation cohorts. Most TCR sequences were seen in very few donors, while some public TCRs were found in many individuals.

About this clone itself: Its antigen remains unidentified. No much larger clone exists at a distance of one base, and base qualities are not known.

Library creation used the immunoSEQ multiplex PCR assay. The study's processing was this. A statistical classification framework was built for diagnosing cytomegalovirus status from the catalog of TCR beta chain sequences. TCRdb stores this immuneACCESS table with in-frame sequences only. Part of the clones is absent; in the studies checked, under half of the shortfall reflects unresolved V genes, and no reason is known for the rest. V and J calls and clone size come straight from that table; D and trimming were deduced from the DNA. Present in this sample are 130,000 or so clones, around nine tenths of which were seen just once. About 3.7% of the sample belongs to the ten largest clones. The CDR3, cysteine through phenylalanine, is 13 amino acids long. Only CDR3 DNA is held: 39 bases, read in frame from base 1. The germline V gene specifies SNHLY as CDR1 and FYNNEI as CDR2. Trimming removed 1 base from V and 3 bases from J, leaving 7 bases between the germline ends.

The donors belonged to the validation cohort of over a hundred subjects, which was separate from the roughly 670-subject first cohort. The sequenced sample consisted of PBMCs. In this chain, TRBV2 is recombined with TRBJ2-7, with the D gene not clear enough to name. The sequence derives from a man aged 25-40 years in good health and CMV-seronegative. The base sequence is TGTGCCAGCAGTGAAGGGGCAGACTACGAGCAGTACTTC. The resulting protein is CASSEGADYEQYF. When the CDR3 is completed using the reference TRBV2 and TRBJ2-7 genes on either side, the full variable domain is EPEVTQTPSHQVTQMGQEVILRCVPISNHLYFYWYRQILGQKVEFLVSFYNNEISEKSEIFDDQFSVERPDGSNFTLKIRSTKLEDSAMYFCASSEGADYEQYFGPGTRLTVT.